Shown below are 27 T cell receptor beta chains from a single sample sequenced in a study of T cell repertoires in cytomegalovirus infection. A single record per CDR3 protein comes from TCRdb applying MiXCR to the reads. Of 60,000 to 75,000 distinct CDR3 sequences in the sample, around 27% were seen once. For these TCRs, the target antigens are not known. Sample: CD8+ T cells from cultured PBMCs, taken from culture after CMV antigen stimulation. Every receptor here comes from a human donor in good health (CMV status not recorded). Some clones in this sample may be carry-over from other donors' samples.

This clonotype was observed many times. The V and J genes are TRBV7-2 and TRBJ2-2; possible D gene TRBD2, 5 bases. This CDR3 contains 14 residues. Germline values: CDR1 SGHTA, CDR2 FQGNSA. V was clipped by 3 bases and J by 5 bases, with 10 bases between them. This CDR3 is CASSLTITTGELFF. CDR3 coding DNA: TGTGCCAGCAGCTTGACTATCACGACCGGGGAGCTGTTTTTT.

This clonotype was recorded a few times. The chain combines TRBV4-3 with TRBJ2-1; TRBD2 matches at 8 bases. Looked up from germline, CDR1 is LGHNA and CDR2 is YSLEER. J was trimmed by 2 bases and V by 4 bases; bases with no gene match: 7. This CDR3 contains 16 residues. In nucleotides, the CDR3 is TGCGCCAGCAGCCCCACTAGCGGTTCTACCTACAATGAGCAGTTCTTC. Its translation is CASSPTSGSTYNEQFF.

The chain links TRBV4-1 to TRBJ2-3; 11 bases line up with TRBD2. CDR3 size: 16 residues. V trimming: 1 base; J trimming: 1 base; junction bases outside the gene matches: 1. In germline, CDR1 is MGHRA, CDR2 YSYEKL. CDR3 in amino acids: CASSQALAGGTDTQYF. The CDR3 nucleotides are TGCGCCAGCAGCCAAGCACTAGCGGGGGGCACAGATACGCAGTATTTT.

The chain couples TRBV7-4 to TRBJ2-3; TRBD1 agrees at 9 bases. J gave up 2 bases and V 0 bases, and 9 bases lay outside the gene matches. The CDR3 sequence is 18 residues long. Looked up from germline, CDR1 is SGHVT and CDR2 is SQSDAQ. The CDR3 loop reads CASSLAPGQGEFTDTQYF. As DNA, the CDR3 is TGTGCCAGCAGCTTAGCGCCGGGACAGGGCGAGTTCACAGATACGCAGTATTTT.

This chain's CDR3 is CASSQDGILAGGTDTQYF. CDR3 in DNA: TGTGCCAGCAGCCAAGATGGGATTCTAGCGGGGGGCACAGATACGCAGTATTTT. The gene calls are TRBV4-2 and TRBJ2-3; 10 bases line up with TRBD2. Germline assignment: CDR1 LGHNA and CDR2 YNFKEQ. The CDR3 runs to 18 residues. Unmatched junction bases numbered 7, after V lost 0 bases and J lost 1 base.

In its sample, this clonotype was seen a few times. The gene calls are TRBV6-2 or TRBV6-3 and TRBJ2-7; D is possibly TRBD1 or TRBD2 (5 bases each). Trimming stripped 1 base from V and 5 bases from J, with 12 bases between. The CDR3 consists of 14 residues. Germline V gives CDR1 MNHEY, CDR2 SVGEGT. CDR3 loop: CASSYWGNDNEQYF. In DNA form, the CDR3 reads TGTGCCAGCAGTTACTGGGGGAACGACAACGAGCAGTACTTC.

This clonotype was recorded only once. The genes are TRBV27 and TRBJ2-7, with D possibly matching TRBD2 (6 bases). The CDR3 sequence is 13 residues long. The germline CDR1 and CDR2 sequences are MNHEY and SMNVEV (reference sequence). The V end lost 3 bases, the J end lost 4 bases, and 10 bases lay between the germline ends. CDR3 in DNA: TGTGCCAGCAGTTTGGCGAGCGGGTACGAGCAGTACTTC. Amino acids: CASSLASGYEQYF.

The rearrangement links TRBV7-9 to TRBJ1-1; D is unresolved. The CDR3 extends over 13 amino acids. The ends were cut back, 5 bases at V and 7 bases at J, with 14 bases in the middle. Per germline, CDR1 SEHNR and CDR2 FQNEAQ (reference sequence). CDR3 protein: CASSPRFGIEAFF. DNA of the CDR3: TGTGCCAGCAGCCCACGTTTCGGGATTGAAGCTTTCTTT.

The V and J genes are TRBV4-2 and TRBJ1-1, with TRBD1 matching 10 bases. The CDR3 consists of 16 residues. Per the germline V gene, CDR1 is LGHNA and CDR2 is YNFKEQ. V gave up 0 bases and J gave up 1 base; unmatched junction bases: 2. CDR3 in DNA: TGTGCCAGCAGCCAAGATAGGACAGGGGGGAACACTGAAGCTTTCTTT. It translates to CASSQDRTGGNTEAFF.

This rearrangement joins TRBV4-1 to TRBJ2-7; possibly TRBD1 for D (5 bases). Germline V gene lookup returns CDR1 MGHRA and CDR2 YSYEKL. V was clipped by 0 bases and J by 2 bases, with 11 bases between them. CDR3 size: 15 residues. The CDR3 nucleotides are TGCGCCAGCAGCCAAGAACAGGCGGAAGCCTACGAGCAGTACTTC. Its translation: CASSQEQAEAYEQYF.

The chain has TRBV5-8 and TRBJ2-1; D unclear. Trimming left V 5 bases short and J 4 bases short, with 25 bases between. The V gene's germline CDR1 is SGHTS and CDR2 YDEGEE. This CDR3 comprises 18 residues. The CDR3 coding sequence is TGTGCCAGCAGAACCAAAATCCCCCTTGGGATCTCTTACAATGAGCAGTTCTTC. Translated, it gives CASRTKIPLGISYNEQFF.

This clonotype was seen at least ten times. The chain uses TRBV19 and TRBJ1-2; TRBD1 is a possible D gene (6 bases). CDR3 length equals 13 residues. Germline V lookup: CDR1 LNHDA, CDR2 SQIVND (reference sequence). Trimming cost V 8 bases and J 2 bases, with 12 bases left between them. The CDR3 nucleotides are TGTGCCAGTGAACAGGGTTCCAACTATGGCTACACCTTC. Translated: CASEQGSNYGYTF.

The chain employs TRBV29-1 and TRBJ2-2; TRBD1 matches 11 bases. Germline V CDR1 and CDR2: SQVTM, ANQGSEA. This CDR3 has 15 amino acids. V lost 4 bases and J lost 6; bases outside the gene matches: 7. The CDR3 is CSVVTGQGAPGELFF. The DNA for the CDR3 is TGCAGCGTTGTTACTGGACAGGGGGCCCCCGGGGAGCTGTTTTTT.

Here the CDR3 reads CASSYTPDKNTEAFF. The CDR3, as DNA: TGTGCCAGCAGTTACACCCCGGACAAGAACACTGAAGCTTTCTTT. The chain combines TRBV6-5 with TRBJ1-1; TRBD1 is a possible D gene (5 bases). Per germline, CDR1 MNHEY and CDR2 SVGAGI. The CDR3 spans 15 residues. V lost 2 bases to trimming and J lost 1 base, with 11 bases between them.

V usage is TRBV13 and J usage is TRBJ1-1, with TRBD1 identical over 7 bases. Trimming removed 4 bases from V and 2 bases from J; junction bases left unmatched: 7. This CDR3 spans 15 amino acids. Germline CDR1 reads PRHDT; CDR2 reads FYEKMQ (reference sequence). This CDR3 reads CASSSVNRGNTEAFF. CDR3 coding DNA: TGTGCCAGCAGCTCCGTAAACAGGGGAAACACTGAAGCTTTCTTT.

The sample holds many counts of this clonotype. J is TRBJ1-2 and V is TRBV12-3 or TRBV12-4; 8 positions match TRBD1. The CDR3 length is 16 residues. Trimming at V came to 4 bases and at J to 4 bases, leaving 11 bases not matched to a gene. Written as DNA, the CDR3 is TGTGCCAGCAGTTCCGACCGGGACAGGATTCTCTATGGCTACACCTTC. This sequence encodes CASSSDRDRILYGYTF.

This clonotype was recorded a few times. V and J are TRBV7-6 and TRBJ2-7; possibly TRBD1 or TRBD2 for D (5 bases each). In germline, CDR1 is SGHVS, CDR2 FNYEAQ. The CDR3 consists of 15 residues. Trimming shortened V by 5 bases and J by 6 bases, and 20 bases separated the two germline ends. CDR3 nucleotides: TGTGCCAGCAGCCAGAGGACGTCCGGGACGTCCGAGCAGTACTTC. It is translated as CASSQRTSGTSEQYF.

The gene calls are TRBV6-5 and TRBJ2-1; TRBD1 matches at 7 bases. Per the germline V gene, CDR1 is MNHEY and CDR2 is SVGAGI. This CDR3 region has 13 residues. After removal of 11 bases from V and 3 bases from J, the junction contained 7 bases not matched to a gene. CDR3 residues: CARRDRNYNEQFF. The DNA for the CDR3 is TGTGCCCGCCGGGACAGAAACTACAATGAGCAGTTCTTC.

The V call is TRBV12-3 or TRBV12-4, the J call TRBJ1-2, with 8 bases fitting TRBD1. V was pared by 4 bases and J by 4 bases, with 2 bases of the junction left unmatched. This CDR3 has 13 amino acids. CDR3: CASSYDRGYGYTF. The CDR3, as DNA: TGTGCCAGCAGTTACGACAGGGGCTATGGCTACACCTTC.

CDR3 DNA: TGCGCCAGCAGCTTCTTCACCCGGGTGCGGGAGAATGACGGGGAGCTGTTTTTT. This encodes CASSFFTRVRENDGELFF. This sequence joins TRBV5-1 and TRBJ2-2; TRBD2 matches at 7 bases. This CDR3 is 18 amino acids long. Trimming took 2 bases from V and 7 from J; bases not matched to a gene: 17. CDR1 SGHRS and CDR2 YFSETQ come from the germline V gene.

This clonotype showed up just a few times. The chain carries TRBV11-1 and TRBJ1-1, with unresolved D. The CDR3 contains 13 residues. Per germline, CDR1 SGHAT and CDR2 FQDESV (reference sequence). V was cut by 5 bases and J by 2 bases, with 9 bases left in between. The CDR3 is CASSEGRNTEAFF. The CDR3 DNA follows: TGTGCCAGCAGCGAAGGCAGAAACACTGAAGCTTTCTTT.

The chain has TRBV20-1 and TRBJ2-5; 9 bases are shared with TRBD1. Germline loops: CDR1 DFQATT, CDR2 SNEGSKA (reference sequence). CDR3 length: 17 residues. Losses at the gene ends were 6 bases for V and 5 bases for J; bases not matched to a gene: 19. This chain's CDR3 is CSALGGSGTGPVETQYF. In DNA, the CDR3 is TGCAGTGCCCTGGGGGGATCCGGGACAGGGCCTGTTGAGACCCAGTACTTC.

This clonotype was found many times. The chain is built from TRBV27 and TRBJ2-3; D is unresolved. This CDR3 is built from 12 residues. Per the germline V gene, CDR1 is MNHEY and CDR2 is SMNVEV (reference sequence). V lost 3 bases and J lost 1, with 2 bases in between. Written as DNA, the CDR3 is TGTGCCAGCAGTTTGGGCACAGATACGCAGTATTTT. This encodes CASSLGTDTQYF.

The sample holds many counts of this clonotype. This chain links TRBV27 with TRBJ1-2, with D maybe TRBD1 (6 bases). The CDR3 contains 14 residues. Germline CDR1 and CDR2: MNHEY and SMNVEV (reference sequence). Deletions cut 5 bases from V and 7 bases from J, with 17 bases between. The chain's CDR3 is CASSRRGTGFGYTF. For the CDR3, the DNA is TGTGCCAGCAGTAGAAGGGGTACAGGGTTTGGCTACACCTTC.

This sequence joins TRBV6-5 and TRBJ1-1; no clear D. Germline assignment: CDR1 MNHEY and CDR2 SVGAGI. The CDR3 loop spans 16 amino acids. V shed 0 bases and J shed 3 bases, with 14 bases lying between them. This CDR3 is CASSYSRRTGYTEAFF. The CDR3 DNA reads TGTGCCAGCAGTTACTCGAGGCGGACGGGGTACACTGAAGCTTTCTTT.

As for this clonotype: A much larger clone differs by one base, so this may be a read error. This sequence joins TRBV27 and TRBJ1-5; D unresolved. Per germline, CDR1 MNHEY and CDR2 SMNVEV (reference sequence). The germline V and J ends were trimmed by 7 bases and 3 bases, with 7 bases remaining between them. The CDR3 is made up of 12 amino acids. DNA of the CDR3: TGTGCCAGCATTACCCTCAATCAGCCCCAGCATTTT. Protein sequence: CASITLNQPQHF.

The genes are TRBV6-5 and TRBJ2-6, with 11 positions matching TRBD1. Germline-derived CDR1 and CDR2 are MNHEY and SVGAGI. The CDR3 has 19 residues. Trimming removed 2 bases from V and 0 bases from J; junction bases left unmatched: 6. DNA of the CDR3: TGTGCCAGCAGTTACCTGGGACAGGGGGACTTCTCTGGGGCCAACGTCCTGACTTTC. This encodes CASSYLGQGDFSGANVLTF.